The clone carrying this TCR beta chain was counted at least ten times. What it recognizes is unknown. Investigators prepared the TCR beta libraries by applying iRepertoire HTBI primers and Arm-PCR of CDR3 regions. From the multiplex PCR reads, TCRdb called clonotypes with MiXCR, one entry per CDR3 protein. This sample has under 800,000 distinct CDR3 sequences, with about 16% found just once. Germline CDR1 is MDHEN and CDR2 is SYDVKM. J was trimmed by 4 bases and V by 7 bases; bases with no gene match: 7. CDR3 length: 13 residues. The data were taken from a study of regulatory T cells in long-lasting Graves disease. Study-wide results and caveats: Samples came from peripheral blood alone, without thyroid tissue.

Time point here: newly diagnosed GD, antithyroid drugs for less than 3 months. The TCR library was prepared using RNA isolated from PBMCs. The same sample was also used in a study of T cells in Graves' hyperthyroidism and ophthalmopathy. Per that paper: Uncontrolled infections, other autoimmune diseases, pregnancy or lactation led to exclusion of patients. First-round RT-PCR targeting the TCR CDR3 was performed with the HTBI primer set.

Specimen: peripheral blood mononuclear cells (PBMCs), collected at new diagnosis, from a patient treated with antithyroid drugs. This TCR derives from a woman between 25 and 40 years old with Graves disease. The chain links TRBV28 to TRBJ2-7, with 7 bases fitting TRBD1. The CDR3 DNA sequence: TGTGCCAGCAATCCGGGACAGAAGTACGAGCAGTACTTC. Its protein is CASNPGQKYEQYF.